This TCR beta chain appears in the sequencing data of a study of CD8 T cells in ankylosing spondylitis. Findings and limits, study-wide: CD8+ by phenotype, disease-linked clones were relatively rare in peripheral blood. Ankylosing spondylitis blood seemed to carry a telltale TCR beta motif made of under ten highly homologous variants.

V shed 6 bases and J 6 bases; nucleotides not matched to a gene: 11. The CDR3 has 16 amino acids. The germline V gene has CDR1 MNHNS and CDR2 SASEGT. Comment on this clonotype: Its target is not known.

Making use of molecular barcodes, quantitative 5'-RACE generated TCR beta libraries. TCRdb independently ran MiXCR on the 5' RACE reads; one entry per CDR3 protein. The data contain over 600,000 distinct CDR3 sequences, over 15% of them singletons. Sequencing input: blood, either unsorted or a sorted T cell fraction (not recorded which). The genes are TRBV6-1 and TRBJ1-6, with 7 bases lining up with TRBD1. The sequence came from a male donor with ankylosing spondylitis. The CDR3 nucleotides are TGTGCCAGCAGCCCTAATTACAGGGGCCCTAATTCACCCCTCCACTTT. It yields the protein CASSPNYRGPNSPLHF.